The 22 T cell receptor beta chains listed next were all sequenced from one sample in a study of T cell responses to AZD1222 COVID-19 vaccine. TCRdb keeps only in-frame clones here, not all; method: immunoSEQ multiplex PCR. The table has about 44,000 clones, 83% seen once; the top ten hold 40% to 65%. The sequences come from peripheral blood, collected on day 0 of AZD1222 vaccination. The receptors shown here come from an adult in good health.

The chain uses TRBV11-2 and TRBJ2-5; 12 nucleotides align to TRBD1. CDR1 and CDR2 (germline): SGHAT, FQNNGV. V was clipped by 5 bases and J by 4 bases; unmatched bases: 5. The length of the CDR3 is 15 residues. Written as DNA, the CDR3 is TGTGCCAGCAGCCAGGGACAGGGGGCCGGAGAGACCCAGTACTTC. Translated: CASSQGQGAGETQYF.

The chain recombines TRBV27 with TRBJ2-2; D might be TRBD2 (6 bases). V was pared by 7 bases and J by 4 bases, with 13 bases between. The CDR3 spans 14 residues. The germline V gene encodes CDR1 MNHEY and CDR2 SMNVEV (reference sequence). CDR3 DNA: TGTGCCAGCACCCTCGGAGGGGCCACCGGGGAGCTGTTTTTT. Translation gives CASTLGGATGELFF.

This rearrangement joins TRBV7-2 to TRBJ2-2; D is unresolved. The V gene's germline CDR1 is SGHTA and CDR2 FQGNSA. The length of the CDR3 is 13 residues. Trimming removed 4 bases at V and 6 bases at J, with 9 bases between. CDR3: CASSSGGAGELFF. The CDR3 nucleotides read TGTGCCAGCAGCTCTGGTGGGGCCGGGGAGCTGTTTTTT. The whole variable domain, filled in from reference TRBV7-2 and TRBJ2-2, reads GAGVSQSPSNKVTEKGKDVELRCDPISGHTALYWYRQSLGQGLEFLIYFQGNSAPDKSGLPSDRFSAERTGGSVSTLTIQRTQQEDSAVYLCASSSGGAGELFFGEGSRLTVL.

CDR3 sequence (DNA): TGTGCCTGGAACCGGGGGGCGGGACGTTCCTACGAGCAGTACTTC. It is translated as CAWNRGAGRSYEQYF. V gene TRBV30 combines with J gene TRBJ2-7; maybe TRBD2 (7 bases). This CDR3 region has 15 residues. The germline gives CDR1 GTSNPN, CDR2 SVGIG (reference sequence). Trimming removed 4 bases from V and 1 base from J, with 17 bases in between.

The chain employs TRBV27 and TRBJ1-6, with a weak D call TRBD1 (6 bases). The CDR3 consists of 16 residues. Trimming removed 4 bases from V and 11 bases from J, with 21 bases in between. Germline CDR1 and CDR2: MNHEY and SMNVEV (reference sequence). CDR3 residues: CASSSPGVGPRAPLHF. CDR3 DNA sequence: TGTGCCAGCAGTTCCCCAGGGGTGGGCCCTCGGGCACCCCTCCACTTT.

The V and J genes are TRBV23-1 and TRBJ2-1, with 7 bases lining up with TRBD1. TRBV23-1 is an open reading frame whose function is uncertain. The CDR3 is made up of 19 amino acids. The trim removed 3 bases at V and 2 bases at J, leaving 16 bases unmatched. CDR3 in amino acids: CASSHSRFGTVYPYNEQFF. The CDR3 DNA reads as TGCGCCAGCAGTCATTCCCGCTTCGGGACAGTTTATCCCTACAATGAGCAGTTCTTC.

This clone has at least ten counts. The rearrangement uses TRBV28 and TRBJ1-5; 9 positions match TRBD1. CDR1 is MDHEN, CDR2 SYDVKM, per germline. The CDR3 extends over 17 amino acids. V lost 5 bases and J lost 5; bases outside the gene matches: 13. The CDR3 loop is CASSHQPGQGSDQPQHF. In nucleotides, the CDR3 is TGTGCCAGCAGTCATCAACCGGGACAGGGTTCTGATCAGCCCCAGCATTTT.

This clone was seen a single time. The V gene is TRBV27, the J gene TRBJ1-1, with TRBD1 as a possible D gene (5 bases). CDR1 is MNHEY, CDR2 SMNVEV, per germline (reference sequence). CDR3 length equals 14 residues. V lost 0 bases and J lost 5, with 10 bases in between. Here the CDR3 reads CASSLSSGRTEAFF. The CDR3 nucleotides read TGTGCCAGCAGTTTATCATCAGGGCGGACTGAAGCTTTCTTT.

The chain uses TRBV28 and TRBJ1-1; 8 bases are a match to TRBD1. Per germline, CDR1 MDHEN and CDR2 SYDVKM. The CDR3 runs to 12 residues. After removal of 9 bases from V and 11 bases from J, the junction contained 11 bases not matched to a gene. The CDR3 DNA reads TGTGCCAGTAGGGACAGGACGCGTGTGGCTTTCTTT. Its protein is CASRDRTRVAFF.

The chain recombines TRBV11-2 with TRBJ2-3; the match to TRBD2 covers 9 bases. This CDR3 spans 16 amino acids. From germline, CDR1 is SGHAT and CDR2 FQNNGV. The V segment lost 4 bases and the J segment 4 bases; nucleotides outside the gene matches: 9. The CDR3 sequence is CASSSIGGGAADTQYF. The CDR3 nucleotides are TGTGCCAGCAGCTCAATTGGCGGGGGGGCTGCAGATACGCAGTATTTT. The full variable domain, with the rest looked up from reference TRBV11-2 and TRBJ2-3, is EAGVAQSPRYKIIEKRQSVAFWCNPISGHATLYWYQQILGQGPKLLIQFQNNGVVDDSQLPKDRFSAERLKGVDSTLKIQPAKLEDSAVYLCASSSIGGGAADTQYFGPGTRLTVL.

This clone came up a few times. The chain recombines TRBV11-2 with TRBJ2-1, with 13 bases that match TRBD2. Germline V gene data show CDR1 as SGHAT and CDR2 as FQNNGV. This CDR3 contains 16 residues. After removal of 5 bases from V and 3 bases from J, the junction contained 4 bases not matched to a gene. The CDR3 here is CASSKGLAGYYNEQFF. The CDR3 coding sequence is TGTGCCAGCAGCAAGGGACTAGCGGGATACTACAATGAGCAGTTCTTC.

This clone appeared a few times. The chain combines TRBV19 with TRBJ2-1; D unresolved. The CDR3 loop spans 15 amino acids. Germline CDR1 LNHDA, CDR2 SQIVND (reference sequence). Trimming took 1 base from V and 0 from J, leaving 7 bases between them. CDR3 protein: CASSIGLGSYNEQFF. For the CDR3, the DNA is TGTGCCAGTAGTATAGGCCTGGGCTCCTACAATGAGCAGTTCTTC.

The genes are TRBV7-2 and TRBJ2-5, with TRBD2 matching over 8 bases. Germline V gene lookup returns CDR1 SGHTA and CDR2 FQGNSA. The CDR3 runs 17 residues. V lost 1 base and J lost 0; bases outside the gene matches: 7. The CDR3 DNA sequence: TGTGCCAGCAGCTTAGTCGGGGGGGCAGCGTACCAAGAGACCCAGTACTTC. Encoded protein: CASSLVGGAAYQETQYF.

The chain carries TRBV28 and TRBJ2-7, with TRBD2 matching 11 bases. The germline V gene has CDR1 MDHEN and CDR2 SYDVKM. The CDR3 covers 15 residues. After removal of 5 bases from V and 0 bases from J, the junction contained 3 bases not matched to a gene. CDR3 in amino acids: CASSPGTSGSYEQYF. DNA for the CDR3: TGTGCCAGCAGTCCCGGGACTAGCGGCTCCTACGAGCAGTACTTC.

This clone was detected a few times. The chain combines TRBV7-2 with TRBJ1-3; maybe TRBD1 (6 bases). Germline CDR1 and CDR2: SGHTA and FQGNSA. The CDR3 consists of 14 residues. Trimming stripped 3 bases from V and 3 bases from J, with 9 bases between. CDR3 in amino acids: CASSFGQHGNTIYF. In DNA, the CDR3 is TGTGCCAGCAGCTTTGGACAGCATGGAAACACCATATATTTT.

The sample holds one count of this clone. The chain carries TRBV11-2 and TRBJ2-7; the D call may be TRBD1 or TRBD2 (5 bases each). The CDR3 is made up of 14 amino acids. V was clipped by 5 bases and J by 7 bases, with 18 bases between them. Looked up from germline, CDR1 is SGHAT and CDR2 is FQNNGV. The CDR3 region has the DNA TGTGCCAGCAGCCTTGGGGGAGCTAGTCGGGAGCAGTACTTC. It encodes CASSLGGASREQYF.

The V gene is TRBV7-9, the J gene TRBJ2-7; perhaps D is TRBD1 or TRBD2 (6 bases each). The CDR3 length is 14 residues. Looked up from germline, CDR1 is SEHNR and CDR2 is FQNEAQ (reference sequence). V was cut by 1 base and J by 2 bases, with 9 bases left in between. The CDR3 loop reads CASSLEGGPYEQYF. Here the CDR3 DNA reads TGTGCCAGCAGCTTAGAAGGGGGGCCCTACGAGCAGTACTTC.

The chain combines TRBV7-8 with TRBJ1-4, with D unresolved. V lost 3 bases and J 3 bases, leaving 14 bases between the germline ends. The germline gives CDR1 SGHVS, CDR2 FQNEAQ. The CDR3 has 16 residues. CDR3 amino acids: CASSFGVGRSNEKLFF. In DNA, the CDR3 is TGTGCCAGCAGCTTTGGGGTAGGGAGGTCTAATGAAAAACTGTTTTTT.

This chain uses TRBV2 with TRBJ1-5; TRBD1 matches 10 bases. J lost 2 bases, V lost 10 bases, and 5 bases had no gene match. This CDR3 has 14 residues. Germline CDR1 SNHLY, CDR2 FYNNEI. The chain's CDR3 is CATAGTGGNQPQHF. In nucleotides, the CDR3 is TGTGCCACGGCCGGGACAGGGGGCAATCAGCCCCAGCATTTT.

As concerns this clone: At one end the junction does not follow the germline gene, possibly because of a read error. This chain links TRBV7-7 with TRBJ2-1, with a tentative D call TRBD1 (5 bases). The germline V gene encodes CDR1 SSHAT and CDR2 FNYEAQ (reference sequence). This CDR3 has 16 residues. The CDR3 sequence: CASSDRWGSSYNEQFF. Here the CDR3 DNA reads TGTGCTAGCAGCGATAGATGGGGCAGCTCCTACAATGAGCAGTTCTTC.

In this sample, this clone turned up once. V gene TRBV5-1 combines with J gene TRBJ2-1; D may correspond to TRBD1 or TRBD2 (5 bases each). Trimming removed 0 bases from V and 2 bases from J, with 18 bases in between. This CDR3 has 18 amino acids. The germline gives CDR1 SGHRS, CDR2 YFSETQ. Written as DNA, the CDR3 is TGCGCCAGCAGCTTGGACGGGACCCGTCCTAGGGCCTACAATGAGCAGTTCTTC. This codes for CASSLDGTRPRAYNEQFF.

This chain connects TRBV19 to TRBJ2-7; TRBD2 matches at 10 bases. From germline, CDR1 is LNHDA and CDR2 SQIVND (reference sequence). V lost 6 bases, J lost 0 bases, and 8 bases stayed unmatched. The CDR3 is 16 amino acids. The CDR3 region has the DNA TGTGCCAGTAGCAGGAGCGGGAGGGTCCCCTCCTACGAGCAGTACTTC. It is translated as CASSRSGRVPSYEQYF. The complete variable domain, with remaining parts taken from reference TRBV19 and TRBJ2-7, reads DGGITQSPKYLFRKEGQNVTLSCEQNLNHDAMYWYRQDPGQGLRLIYYSQIVNDFQKGDIAEGYSVSREKKESFPLTVTSAQKNPTAFYLCASSRSGRVPSYEQYFGPGTRLTVT.